A selection of T cell receptor beta chains follows, all from one sample in a study of blood T cell repertoires in COVID-19. This table comes from immunoSEQ multiplex PCR, and its TCRdb copy is limited to in-frame clones, with some not included. Of approximately 94,000 clones in the sample, roughly 85% were seen once. Sequenced input: peripheral blood. The receptors here all came from a woman in her 70s with acute or convalescent COVID-19. Both conserved end residues are part of each CDR3. A D gene is named only where the DNA matches it firmly. Clone size is stated in some rows and not others, as once, few, many or a class when expanded.

DNA	CDR3	J	size	D	V
TGTGCCAGTAGTCCCCCAGGGGAAAATGGCTACACCTTC	CASSPPGENGYTF	TRBJ1-2	NA	NA	TRBV19
TGCAGCGTTGAGGGGGACAGATATCAGCCCCAGCATTTT	CSVEGDRYQPQHF	TRBJ1-5	NA	TRBD1	TRBV29-1
TGTGCCAGCTCACCAATGACAGGCTACGAGCAGTACTTC	CASSPMTGYEQYF	TRBJ2-7	once	NA	TRBV18
TGTGCCATCACCCCCGGTCACACCGGGGAGCTGTTTTTT	CAITPGHTGELFF	TRBJ2-2	NA	NA	TRBV10-3
TGTGCCAGCAGCCTTGGCGGGAATGGGGAACCCCTCCACTTT	CASSLGGNGEPLHF	TRBJ1-6	NA	NA	TRBV3-1/TRBV3-2
TGTGCCAGCAGCCGACAGGGTCTATACGGCACAGATACGCAGTATTTT	CASSRQGLYGTDTQYF	TRBJ2-3	NA	TRBD1	TRBV7-3
TGTGCCAGCAGCCAAGGGTCGGGACTAGGGTTCAATGAGCAGTTCTTC	CASSQGSGLGFNEQFF	TRBJ2-1	NA	TRBD2	TRBV14
TGTGCCAGCAGCCGGAGGGGGCGCGGGGGCACAGATACGCAGTATTTT	CASSRRGRGGTDTQYF	TRBJ2-3	NA	NA	TRBV28
TGTGCCAGCAGCTTAGCCGACCAAGAGACCCAGTACTTC	CASSLADQETQYF	TRBJ2-5	NA	NA	TRBV7-2
TGTGCCAGTACAGGGTTGGACAATCAGCCCCAGCATTTT	CASTGLDNQPQHF	TRBJ1-5	few	NA	TRBV2
TGTGCCAGCAGCTCCTTTGAGGCAGGGGGTCAGGAAAAACTGTTTTTT	CASSSFEAGGQEKLFF	TRBJ1-4	NA	TRBD1	TRBV7-8
TGTGCCAGCAGCTTAGCGGGGGGGATTGGCGGCTACACCTTC	CASSLAGGIGGYTF	TRBJ1-2	NA	NA	TRBV7-2
TGTGCCACCTCCTCCCCCACAGGGAAGACCTATGGCTACACCTTC	CATSSPTGKTYGYTF	TRBJ1-2	NA	NA	TRBV24-1
TGTGCCAGCACCCAGGCGGCTAGTAGGGGGAATTCACCCCTCCACTTT	CASTQAASRGNSPLHF	TRBJ1-6	once	NA	TRBV9
TGTGCCAGCAGCCCGGCGGGGAAGGCCGGAAACACCATATATTTT	CASSPAGKAGNTIYF	TRBJ1-3	few	NA	TRBV27
TGCGCCAGCAGCCAAGAGTGGGGAGATAACTATGGCTACACCTTC	CASSQEWGDNYGYTF	TRBJ1-2	NA	NA	TRBV4-1
TGTGCCAGTAGCTGGGACAGGGCTGAAGCTTTCTTT	CASSWDRAEAFF	TRBJ1-1	NA	TRBD1	TRBV19
TGTGCCAGCAGCCTGACAGGGGATGGCTACACCTTC	CASSLTGDGYTF	TRBJ1-2	few	TRBD1	TRBV7-9
TGTGCCAGCAGTTTCCTAGAGACGATCAATCAGCCCCAGCATTTT	CASSFLETINQPQHF	TRBJ1-5	few	NA	TRBV28
TGTGCCAGCAGTTTTCAGGACAGGGTCTCTGGCTACACCTTC	CASSFQDRVSGYTF	TRBJ1-2	NA	TRBD1	TRBV27
TGTGCCAGCAGCTCCTCTCAGCCCCAGCATTTT	CASSSSQPQHF	TRBJ1-5	NA	NA	TRBV12-3/TRBV12-4
TGTGCCAGCAGCTCTCCCGAGGGCAGAAACACCGGGGAGCTGTTTTTT	CASSSPEGRNTGELFF	TRBJ2-2	NA	NA	TRBV5-4
TGCGCCAGCAGCTTGGGGCAGCGGCCGGTCTCTGAGCAGTTCTTC	CASSLGQRPVSEQFF	TRBJ2-1	few	NA	TRBV5-1
TGTGCCAGCAGTTTGACCGGGCCCCTCCACTTT	CASSLTGPLHF	TRBJ1-6	NA	NA	TRBV12-3/TRBV12-4
TGCGCCAGCAGCTTGTTTAGCGGGGCTTCGAACACCGGGGAGCTGTTTTTT	CASSLFSGASNTGELFF	TRBJ2-2	NA	TRBD2	TRBV5-1
TGTGCCAGCAGTGAACAGATCGGGGGCGGGGGGAGAATTGAGCAGTTCTTC	CASSEQIGGGGRIEQFF	TRBJ2-1	NA	TRBD2	TRBV6-1
TGTGCCAGCAGCTTGGCAGGGGTGCAGGGTTCACCCCTCCACTTT	CASSLAGVQGSPLHF	TRBJ1-6	few	NA	TRBV5-4
TGTGCCAGCGCTTCCAGGGACAGGGTAACTGAAGCTTTCTTT	CASASRDRVTEAFF	TRBJ1-1	NA	TRBD1	TRBV7-9
TGTGCCAGCAGTTACTCGACGCAGGGGCCCTACGAGCAGTACTTC	CASSYSTQGPYEQYF	TRBJ2-7	NA	NA	TRBV6-5
TGTGCCAGCAGCACATCACAGGGAGTTTATCAGCCCCAGCATTTT	CASSTSQGVYQPQHF	TRBJ1-5	NA	NA	TRBV7-9
TGTGCCAGTAGTATCCGAGCGGGCCAGGGTGTGGTTCAGCCCCAGCATTTT	CASSIRAGQGVVQPQHF	TRBJ1-5	NA	NA	TRBV19
TGTGCCAGCAAACCTCCCGGGACAGGGTCTATGGGTAATGAAAAACTGTTTTTT	CASKPPGTGSMGNEKLFF	TRBJ1-4	few	TRBD1	TRBV28
TGTGCCAGCGCTCCCTCAGGGGATGGTCAGCCCCAGCATTTT	CASAPSGDGQPQHF	TRBJ1-5	NA	NA	TRBV6-5
TGTGCCAGTAGTGCCCTAGCCCCTACTGAAGCTTTCTTT	CASSALAPTEAFF	TRBJ1-1	NA	NA	TRBV19
TGTGCCAGCAGGAGCAGTAACGGGGAGACCCAGTACTTC	CASRSSNGETQYF	TRBJ2-5	NA	NA	TRBV12-3/TRBV12-4
TGTGCCAGCAGCTTAGCCGGGACAGAGAATTCACCCCTCCACTTT	CASSLAGTENSPLHF	TRBJ1-6	medium-sized	TRBD1	TRBV5-5
TGTGCCAGCAGTAGGACAGGGGGCAGCAATCAGCCCCAGCATTTT	CASSRTGGSNQPQHF	TRBJ1-5	NA	TRBD1	TRBV28
TGCGCCAGCAGCTCCCTGGGGTCTAGCAAAACCAATGAGCAGTTCTTC	CASSSLGSSKTNEQFF	TRBJ2-1	NA	NA	TRBV4-1
TGTGCCTCTGACCGGGGGGATAATGAGCAGTTCTTC	CASDRGDNEQFF	TRBJ2-1	NA	TRBD2	TRBV24-1
TGTGCCAGCAACGAACAGGGGGACTATGGCTACACCTTC	CASNEQGDYGYTF	TRBJ1-2	NA	TRBD1	TRBV6-6
TGTGCCAGTAGTTCTCTGGGGACGGGACTCTCCTACAATGAGCAGTTCTTC	CASSSLGTGLSYNEQFF	TRBJ2-1	NA	NA	TRBV19
TGTGCCAGCAGCGTAGCTAAGGGTCAGGGCAAGCAGTACTTC	CASSVAKGQGKQYF	TRBJ2-7	NA	NA	TRBV9
TGTGCCAGCAGCCCCGGCCCCCTAGGAGGGAACGATGAAAAACTGTTTTTT	CASSPGPLGGNDEKLFF	TRBJ1-4	NA	NA	TRBV4-2
TGTGCCACATCCTGGAGGTCTAACACCATTAATGAGCAGTTCTTC	CATSWRSNTINEQFF	TRBJ2-1	NA	NA	TRBV18
TGTGCCAGCAGCAACAAAAGTTTAGCGGGGGGGTGCAATGAGCAGTTCTTC	CASSNKSLAGGCNEQFF	TRBJ2-1	NA	NA	TRBV21-1
TGTGCCAGCAAGACTAGCGGCGACAATGAGCAGTTCTTC	CASKTSGDNEQFF	TRBJ2-1	NA	TRBD2	TRBV6-6